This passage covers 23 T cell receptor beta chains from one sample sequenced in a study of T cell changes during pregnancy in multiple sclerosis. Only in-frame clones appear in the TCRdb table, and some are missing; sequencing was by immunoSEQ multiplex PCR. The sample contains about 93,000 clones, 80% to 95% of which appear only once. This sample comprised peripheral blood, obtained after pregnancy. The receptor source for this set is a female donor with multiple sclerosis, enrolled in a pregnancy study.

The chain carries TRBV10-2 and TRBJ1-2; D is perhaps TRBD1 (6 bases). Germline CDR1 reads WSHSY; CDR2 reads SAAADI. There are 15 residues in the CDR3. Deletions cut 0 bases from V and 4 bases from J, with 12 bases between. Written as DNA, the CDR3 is TGCGCCAGCAGTGAGTCTAGTGGACAGATCTATGGCTACACCTTC. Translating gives CASSESSGQIYGYTF.

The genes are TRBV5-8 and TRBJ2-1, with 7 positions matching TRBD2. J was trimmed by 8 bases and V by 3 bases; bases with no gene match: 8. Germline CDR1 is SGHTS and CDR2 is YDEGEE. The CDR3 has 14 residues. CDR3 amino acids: CASSWVGGVDEQFF. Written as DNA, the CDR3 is TGTGCCAGCAGCTGGGTGGGAGGGGTGGATGAGCAGTTCTTC.

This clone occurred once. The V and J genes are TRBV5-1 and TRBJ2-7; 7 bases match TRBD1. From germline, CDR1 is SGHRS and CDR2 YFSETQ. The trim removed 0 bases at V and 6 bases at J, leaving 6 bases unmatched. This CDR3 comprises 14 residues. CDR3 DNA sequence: TGCGCCAGCAGCTTGGCAGGGGGTGGTAGCGAGCAGTACTTC. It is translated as CASSLAGGGSEQYF.

CDR3 DNA sequence: TGTGCCAGCAGGGGAGCCGGGACAGGGCGGTACGAGCAGTACTTC. The encoded protein is CASRGAGTGRYEQYF. This chain joins TRBV27 and TRBJ2-7, with 9 bases fitting TRBD1. J gave up 4 bases and V 6 bases, and 10 bases lay outside the gene matches. This CDR3 is 15 amino acids long. The V gene's germline CDR1 is MNHEY and CDR2 SMNVEV (reference sequence).

In DNA form, the CDR3 reads TGTGCCAGTAGTATAGGTCCCGGACAGGGCGAGCAGTACTTC. Translated: CASSIGPGQGEQYF. The chain has TRBV19 and TRBJ2-7; 8 bases are shared with TRBD1. The germline CDR1 and CDR2 sequences are LNHDA and SQIVND (reference sequence). The V and J ends lost 1 base and 6 bases, in that order; junction bases with no gene match: 5. The CDR3 totals 14 residues.

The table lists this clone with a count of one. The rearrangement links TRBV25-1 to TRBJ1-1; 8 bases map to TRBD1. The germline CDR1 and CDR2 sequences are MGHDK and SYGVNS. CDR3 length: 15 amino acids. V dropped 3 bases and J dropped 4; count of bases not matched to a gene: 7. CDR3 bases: TGTGCCAGCAGTGACAGGGGGCTAGGAATCACTGAAGCTTTCTTT. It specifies CASSDRGLGITEAFF.

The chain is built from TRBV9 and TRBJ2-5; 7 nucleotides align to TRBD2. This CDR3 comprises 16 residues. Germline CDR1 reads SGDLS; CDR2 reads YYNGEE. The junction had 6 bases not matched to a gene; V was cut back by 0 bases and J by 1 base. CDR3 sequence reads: CASSVAPGGVQETQYF. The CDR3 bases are TGTGCCAGCAGCGTAGCTCCGGGAGGAGTCCAAGAGACCCAGTACTTC.

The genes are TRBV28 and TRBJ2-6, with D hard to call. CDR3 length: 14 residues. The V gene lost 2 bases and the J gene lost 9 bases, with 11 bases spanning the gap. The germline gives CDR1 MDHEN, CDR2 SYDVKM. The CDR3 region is CASSLPSHVNVLTF. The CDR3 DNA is TGTGCCAGCAGTTTACCATCACATGTCAACGTCCTGACTTTC. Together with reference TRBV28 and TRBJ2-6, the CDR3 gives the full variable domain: DVKVTQSSRYLVKRTGEKVFLECVQDMDHENMFWYRQDPGLGLRLIYFSYDVKMKEKGDIPEGYSVSREKKERFSLILESASTNQTSMYLCASSLPSHVNVLTFGAGSRLTVL.

The CDR3 region is CASSQGAPGDTIYF. The CDR3 coding sequence is TGTGCCAGCTCACAGGGGGCGCCGGGCGACACCATATATTTT. The genes are TRBV18 and TRBJ1-3; 7 bases align to TRBD1. Trimming took 4 bases from V and 8 from J; bases not matched to a gene: 8. The germline CDR1 and CDR2 sequences are KGHSH and LQKENI. The CDR3 extends over 14 amino acids.

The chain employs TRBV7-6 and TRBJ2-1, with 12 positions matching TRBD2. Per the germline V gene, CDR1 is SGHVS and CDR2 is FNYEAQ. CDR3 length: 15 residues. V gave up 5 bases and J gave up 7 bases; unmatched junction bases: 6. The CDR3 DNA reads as TGTGCCAGCAGCCGACTAGCGGGAGTGGGAAATGAGCAGTTCTTC. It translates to CASSRLAGVGNEQFF.

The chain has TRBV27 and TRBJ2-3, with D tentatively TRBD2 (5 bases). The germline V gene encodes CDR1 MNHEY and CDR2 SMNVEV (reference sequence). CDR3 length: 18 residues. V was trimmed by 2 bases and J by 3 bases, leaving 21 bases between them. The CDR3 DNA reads TGTGCCAGCAGTTTAAAATACTCCGGAGTCCGGGGAACAGATACGCAGTATTTT. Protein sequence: CASSLKYSGVRGTDTQYF.

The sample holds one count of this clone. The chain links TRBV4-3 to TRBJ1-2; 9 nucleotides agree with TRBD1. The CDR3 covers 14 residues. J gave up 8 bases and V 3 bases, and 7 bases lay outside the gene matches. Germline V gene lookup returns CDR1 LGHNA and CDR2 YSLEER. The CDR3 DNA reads TGCGCCAGCAGCCATGGACAGGGGATACGAGGCTACACCTTC. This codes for CASSHGQGIRGYTF.

The DNA of the CDR3 is TGTGCCAGTAGGCATAGTATAGTGGGACTAGCGGAAAACACCGGGGAGCTGTTTTTT. Amino acid sequence: CASRHSIVGLAENTGELFF. The chain is built from TRBV19 and TRBJ2-2, with TRBD2 identical over 11 bases. Germline loops: CDR1 LNHDA, CDR2 SQIVND (reference sequence). The CDR3 has 19 residues. V gave up 6 bases and J gave up 2 bases; unmatched junction bases: 14.

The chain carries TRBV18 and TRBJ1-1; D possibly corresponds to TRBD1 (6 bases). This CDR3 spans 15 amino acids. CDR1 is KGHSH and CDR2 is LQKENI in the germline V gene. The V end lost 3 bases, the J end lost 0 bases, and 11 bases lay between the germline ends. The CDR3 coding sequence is TGTGCCAGCTCACCCGAGGACAGAATGAACACTGAAGCTTTCTTT. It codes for CASSPEDRMNTEAFF.

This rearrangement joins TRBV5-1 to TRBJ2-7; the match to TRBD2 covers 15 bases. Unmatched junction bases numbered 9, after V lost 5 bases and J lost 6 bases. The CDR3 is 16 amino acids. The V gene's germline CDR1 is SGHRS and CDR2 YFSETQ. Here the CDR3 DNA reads TGCGCCAGCAGGTCGGACGGGGGACTAGCGGGAGGCGAGCAGTACTTC. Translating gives CASRSDGGLAGGEQYF.

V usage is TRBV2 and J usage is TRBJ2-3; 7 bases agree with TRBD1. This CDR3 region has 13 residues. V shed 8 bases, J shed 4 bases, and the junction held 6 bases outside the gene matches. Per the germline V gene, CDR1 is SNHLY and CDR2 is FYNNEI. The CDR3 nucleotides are TGTGCCAGCGCCTCCCAGGGGGCAGATACGCAGTATTTT. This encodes CASASQGADTQYF.

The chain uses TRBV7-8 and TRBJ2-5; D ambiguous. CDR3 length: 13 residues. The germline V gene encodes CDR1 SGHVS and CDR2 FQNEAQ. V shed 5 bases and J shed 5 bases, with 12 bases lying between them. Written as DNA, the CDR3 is TGTGCCAGCAGCATAATCCCCGTCGAGACCCAGTACTTC. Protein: CASSIIPVETQYF.

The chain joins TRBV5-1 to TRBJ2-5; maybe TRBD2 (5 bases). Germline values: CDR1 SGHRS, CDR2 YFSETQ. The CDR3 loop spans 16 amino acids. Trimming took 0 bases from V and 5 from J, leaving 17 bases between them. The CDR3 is CASSLVLAGFGETQYF. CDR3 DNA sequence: TGCGCCAGCAGCTTGGTCCTAGCCGGGTTCGGGGAGACCCAGTACTTC.

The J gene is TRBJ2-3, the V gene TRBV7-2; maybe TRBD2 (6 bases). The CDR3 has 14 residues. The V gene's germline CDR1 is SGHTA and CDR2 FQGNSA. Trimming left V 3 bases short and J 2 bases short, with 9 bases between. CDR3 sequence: CASSFGGATDTQYF. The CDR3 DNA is TGTGCCAGCAGCTTTGGCGGGGCCACAGATACGCAGTATTTT.

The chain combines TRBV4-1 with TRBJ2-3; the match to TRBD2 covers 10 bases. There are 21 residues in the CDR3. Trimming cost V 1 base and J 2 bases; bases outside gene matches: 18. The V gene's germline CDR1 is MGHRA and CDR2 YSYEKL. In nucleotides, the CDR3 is TGCGCCAGCAGCCAAGTCTCATCTTTCCGTGAAGGACTAGCGGACACAGATACGCAGTATTTT. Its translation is CASSQVSSFREGLADTDTQYF.

This chain's CDR3 is CASSQDGQGPSYGYTF. The CDR3 DNA follows: TGCGCCAGCAGCCAAGATGGACAGGGTCCGAGCTATGGCTACACCTTC. V is TRBV4-1 and J is TRBJ1-2; 8 bases are a match to TRBD1. V shed 0 bases, J shed 4 bases, and the junction held 7 bases outside the gene matches. The germline CDR1 and CDR2 sequences are MGHRA and YSYEKL. The CDR3 consists of 16 residues.

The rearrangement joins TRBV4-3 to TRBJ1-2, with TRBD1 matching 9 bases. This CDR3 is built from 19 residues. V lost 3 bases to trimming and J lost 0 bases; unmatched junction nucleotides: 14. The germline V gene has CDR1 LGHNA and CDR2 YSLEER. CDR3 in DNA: TGCGCCAGCAGCCACGACCTTGACAGGGGGACATCCACTAACTATGGCTACACCTTC. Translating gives CASSHDLDRGTSTNYGYTF.

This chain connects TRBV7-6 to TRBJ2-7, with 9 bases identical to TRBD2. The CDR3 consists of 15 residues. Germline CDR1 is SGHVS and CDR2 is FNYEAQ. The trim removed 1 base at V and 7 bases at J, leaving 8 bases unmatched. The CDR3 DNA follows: TGTGCCAGCAGCTTAGTTGGCGGGAGGGTAGAGGAGCAGTACTTC. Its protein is CASSLVGGRVEEQYF.